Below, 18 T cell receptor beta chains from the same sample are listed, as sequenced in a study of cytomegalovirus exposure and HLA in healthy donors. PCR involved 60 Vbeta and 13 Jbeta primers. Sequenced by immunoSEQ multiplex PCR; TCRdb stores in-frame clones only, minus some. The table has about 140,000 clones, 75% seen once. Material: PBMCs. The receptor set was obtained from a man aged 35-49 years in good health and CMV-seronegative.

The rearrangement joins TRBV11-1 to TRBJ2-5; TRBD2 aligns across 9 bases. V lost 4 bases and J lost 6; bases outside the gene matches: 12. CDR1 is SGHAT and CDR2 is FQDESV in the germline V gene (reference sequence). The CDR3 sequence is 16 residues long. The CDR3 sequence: CASSSEPGLAFQTQYF. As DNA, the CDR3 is TGTGCCAGCAGCTCGGAACCGGGACTAGCCTTCCAGACCCAGTACTTC.

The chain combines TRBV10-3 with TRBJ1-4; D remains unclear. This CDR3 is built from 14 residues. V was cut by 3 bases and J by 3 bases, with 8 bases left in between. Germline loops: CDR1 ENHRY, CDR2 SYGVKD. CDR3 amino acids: CAISDSESNEKLFF. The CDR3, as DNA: TGTGCCATCAGTGATTCAGAATCTAATGAAAAACTGTTTTTT.

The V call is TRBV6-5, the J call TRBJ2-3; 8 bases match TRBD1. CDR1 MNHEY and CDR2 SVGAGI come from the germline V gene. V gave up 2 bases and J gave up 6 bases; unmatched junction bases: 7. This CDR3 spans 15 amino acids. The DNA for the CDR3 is TGTGCCAGCAGTTACAGTGGCAGGGGGCTTGATACGCAGTATTTT. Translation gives CASSYSGRGLDTQYF.

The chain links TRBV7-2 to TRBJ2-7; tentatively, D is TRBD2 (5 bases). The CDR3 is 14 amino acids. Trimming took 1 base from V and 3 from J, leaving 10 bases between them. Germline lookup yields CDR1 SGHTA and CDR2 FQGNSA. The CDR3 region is CASSLGPGGYEQYF. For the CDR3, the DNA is TGTGCCAGCAGCTTAGGCCCCGGAGGCTACGAGCAGTACTTC.

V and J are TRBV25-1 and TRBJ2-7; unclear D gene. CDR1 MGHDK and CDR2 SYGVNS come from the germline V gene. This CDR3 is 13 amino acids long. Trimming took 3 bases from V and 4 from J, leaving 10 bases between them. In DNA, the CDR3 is TGTGCCAGCAGTGATTGGCAGGAATACGAGCAGTACTTC. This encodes CASSDWQEYEQYF.

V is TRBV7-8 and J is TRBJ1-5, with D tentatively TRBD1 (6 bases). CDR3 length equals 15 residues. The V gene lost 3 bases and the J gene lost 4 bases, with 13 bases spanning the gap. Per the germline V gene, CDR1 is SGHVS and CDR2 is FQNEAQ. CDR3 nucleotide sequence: TGTGCCAGCAGCTTTGGGACATCGGTAAATCAGCCCCAGCATTTT. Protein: CASSFGTSVNQPQHF. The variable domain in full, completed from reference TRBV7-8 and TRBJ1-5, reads GAGVSQSPRYKVAKRGQDVALRCDPISGHVSLFWYQQALGQGPEFLTYFQNEAQLDKSGLPSDRFFAERPEGSVSTLKIQRTQQEDSAVYLCASSFGTSVNQPQHFGDGTRLSIL.

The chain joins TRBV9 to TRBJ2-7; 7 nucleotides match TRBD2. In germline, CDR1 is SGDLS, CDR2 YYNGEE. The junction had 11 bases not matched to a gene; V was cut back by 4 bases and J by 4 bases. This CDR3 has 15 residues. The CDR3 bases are TGTGCCAGCAGCCCAAGGGAGGGGTTGGAGTACGAGCAGTACTTC. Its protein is CASSPREGLEYEQYF. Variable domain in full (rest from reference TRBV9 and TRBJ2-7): DSGVTQTPKHLITATGQRVTLRCSPRSGDLSVYWYQQSLDQGLQFLIQYYNGEERAKGNILERFSAQQFPDLHSELNLSSLELGDSALYFCASSPREGLEYEQYFGPGTRLTVT.

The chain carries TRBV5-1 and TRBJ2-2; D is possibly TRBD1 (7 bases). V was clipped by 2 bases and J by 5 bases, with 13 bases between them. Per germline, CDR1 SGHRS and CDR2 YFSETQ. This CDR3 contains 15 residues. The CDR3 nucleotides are TGCGCCAGCAGCTTCCAGACAGGGAGGACCGGGGAGCTGTTTTTT. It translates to CASSFQTGRTGELFF.

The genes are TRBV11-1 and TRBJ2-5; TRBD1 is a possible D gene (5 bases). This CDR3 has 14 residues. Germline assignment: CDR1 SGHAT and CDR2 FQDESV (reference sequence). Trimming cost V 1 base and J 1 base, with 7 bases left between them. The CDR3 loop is CASSLGQFQETQYF. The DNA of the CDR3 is TGTGCCAGCAGCTTAGGACAGTTCCAAGAGACCCAGTACTTC.

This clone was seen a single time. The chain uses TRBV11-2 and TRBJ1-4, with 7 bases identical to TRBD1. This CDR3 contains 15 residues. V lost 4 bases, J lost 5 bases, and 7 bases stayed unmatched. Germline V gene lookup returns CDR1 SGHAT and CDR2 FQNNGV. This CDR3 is CASSSADRANEKLFF. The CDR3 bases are TGTGCCAGCAGCTCCGCAGACAGGGCCAATGAAAAACTGTTTTTT.

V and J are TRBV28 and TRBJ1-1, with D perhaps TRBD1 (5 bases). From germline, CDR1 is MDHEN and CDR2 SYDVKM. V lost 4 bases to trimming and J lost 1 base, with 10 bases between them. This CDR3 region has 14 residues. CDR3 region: CASSSLGENTEAFF. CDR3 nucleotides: TGTGCCAGCAGTTCCCTAGGGGAGAACACTGAAGCTTTCTTT.

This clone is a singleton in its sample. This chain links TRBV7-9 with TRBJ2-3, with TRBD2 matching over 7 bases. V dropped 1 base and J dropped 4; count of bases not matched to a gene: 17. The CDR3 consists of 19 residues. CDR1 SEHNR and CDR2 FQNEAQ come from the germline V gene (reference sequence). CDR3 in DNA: TGTGCCAGCAGCTTAGATCCGGTCCGGGACTACCAAAACCCAGATACGCAGTATTTT. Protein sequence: CASSLDPVRDYQNPDTQYF.

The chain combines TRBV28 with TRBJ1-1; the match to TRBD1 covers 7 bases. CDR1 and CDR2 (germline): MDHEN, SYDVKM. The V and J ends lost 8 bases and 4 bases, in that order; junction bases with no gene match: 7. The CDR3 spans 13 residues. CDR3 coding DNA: TGTGCCAGCCTGGGACAGCCAGCCACTGAAGCTTTCTTT. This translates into CASLGQPATEAFF.

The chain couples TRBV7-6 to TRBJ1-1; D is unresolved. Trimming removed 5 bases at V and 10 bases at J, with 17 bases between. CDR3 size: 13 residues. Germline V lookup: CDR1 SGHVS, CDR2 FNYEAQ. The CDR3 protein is CASSQSAGERAFF. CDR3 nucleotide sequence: TGTGCCAGCAGCCAGTCGGCGGGCGAGAGAGCTTTCTTT.

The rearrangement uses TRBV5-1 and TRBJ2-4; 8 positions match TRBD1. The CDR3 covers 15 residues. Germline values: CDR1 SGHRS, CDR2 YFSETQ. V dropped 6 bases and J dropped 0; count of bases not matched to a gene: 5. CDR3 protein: CASTPGQGAKNIQYF. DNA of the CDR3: TGCGCCAGCACTCCAGGACAGGGAGCCAAAAACATTCAGTACTTC. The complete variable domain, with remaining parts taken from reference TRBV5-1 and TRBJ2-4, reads KAGVTQTPRYLIKTRGQQVTLSCSPISGHRSVSWYQQTPGQGLQFLFEYFSETQRNKGNFPGRFSGRQFSNSRSEMNVSTLELGDSALYLCASTPGQGAKNIQYFGAGTRLSVL.

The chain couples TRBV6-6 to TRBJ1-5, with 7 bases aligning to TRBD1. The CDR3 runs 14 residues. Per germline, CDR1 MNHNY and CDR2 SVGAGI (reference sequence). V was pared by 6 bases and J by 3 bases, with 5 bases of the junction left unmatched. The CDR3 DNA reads TGTGCCAGCAGCCCGGGACAGTTCAATCAGCCCCAGCATTTT. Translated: CASSPGQFNQPQHF.

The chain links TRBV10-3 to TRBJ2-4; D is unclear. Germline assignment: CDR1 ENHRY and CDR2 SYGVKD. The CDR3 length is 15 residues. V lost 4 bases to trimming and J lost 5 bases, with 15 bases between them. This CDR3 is CAISAVSLAENIQYF. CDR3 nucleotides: TGTGCCATCAGTGCCGTCTCGCTTGCGGAAAACATTCAGTACTTC.

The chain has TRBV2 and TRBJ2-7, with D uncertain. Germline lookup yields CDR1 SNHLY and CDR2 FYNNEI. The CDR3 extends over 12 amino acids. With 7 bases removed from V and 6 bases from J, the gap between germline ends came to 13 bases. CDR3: CASTRLLREQYF. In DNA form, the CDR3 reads TGTGCCAGCACCCGACTCCTTCGCGAGCAGTACTTC.